One sample yielded the 29 T cell receptor beta chains listed below, sequenced in a study of blood T cell repertoires in COVID-19. Only in-frame clones appear in the TCRdb table, and some are missing; sequencing was by immunoSEQ multiplex PCR. The sample lists about 200,000 clones, roughly nine tenths occurring once. Sequenced: peripheral blood. The receptors shown here come from a woman in her 70s with acute or convalescent COVID-19.

The gene calls are TRBV7-6 and TRBJ2-2, with TRBD2 identical over 8 bases. V gave up 1 base and J gave up 4 bases; unmatched junction bases: 8. Germline loops: CDR1 SGHVS, CDR2 FNYEAQ. The CDR3 is 17 amino acids. The CDR3 coding sequence is TGTGCCAGCAGCTTAGTTCCATGGACTAGCAGCACCGGGGAGCTGTTTTTT. As protein: CASSLVPWTSSTGELFF. The whole variable domain, filled in from reference TRBV7-6 and TRBJ2-2, reads GAGVSQSPRYKVTKRGQDVALRCDPISGHVSLYWYRQALGQGPEFLTYFNYEAQQDKSGLPNDRFSAERPEGSISTLTIQRTEQRDSAMYRCASSLVPWTSSTGELFFGEGSRLTVL.

CDR3: CASSLRQGASDTQYF. In DNA, the CDR3 is TGTGCCAGCAGCTTAAGACAGGGGGCGTCAGATACGCAGTATTTT. This sequence joins TRBV7-2 and TRBJ2-3; 10 nucleotides line up with TRBD1. The CDR3 is 15 amino acids. The V and J ends lost 2 bases and 4 bases, in that order; junction bases with no gene match: 3. Germline CDR1 and CDR2: SGHTA and FQGNSA.

This chain links TRBV14 with TRBJ2-5; 7 bases fit TRBD1. Per germline, CDR1 SGHDN and CDR2 FVKESK. The CDR3 has 14 residues. V was clipped by 4 bases and J by 5 bases; unmatched bases: 7. CDR3 DNA: TGTGCCAGCAGCCCGGGACAGATTGGGGAGACCCAGTACTTC. Its protein product is CASSPGQIGETQYF.

The chain has TRBV28 and TRBJ1-4; 8 bases are a match to TRBD1. J was trimmed by 2 bases and V by 1 base; bases with no gene match: 3. There are 16 residues in the CDR3. The germline gives CDR1 MDHEN, CDR2 SYDVKM. The CDR3 DNA sequence: TGTGCCAGCAGTTTATTTGGGACAGGCACTAATGAAAAACTGTTTTTT. It yields the protein CASSLFGTGTNEKLFF.

The rearrangement joins TRBV6-2 or TRBV6-3 to TRBJ2-5; D is ambiguous. There are 13 residues in the CDR3. Per the germline V gene, CDR1 is MNHEY and CDR2 is SVGEGT. V was pared by 2 bases and J by 5 bases, with 9 bases between. In nucleotides, the CDR3 is TGTGCCAGCAGTTACATTAGCCAGGAGACCCAGTACTTC. It is translated as CASSYISQETQYF.

The chain employs TRBV10-3 and TRBJ2-7, with D possibly TRBD1 on 6 matching bases. Germline CDR1 reads ENHRY; CDR2 reads SYGVKD. This CDR3 has 13 amino acids. V was cut by 3 bases and J by 7 bases, with 13 bases left in between. Here the CDR3 DNA reads TGTGCCATCAGTGAAACAGGGAAGGAGGAGCAGTACTTC. Encoded protein: CAISETGKEEQYF.

This chain joins TRBV5-4 and TRBJ1-6, with D possibly being TRBD1 (6 bases). This CDR3 spans 16 amino acids. Germline CDR1 SGHNT, CDR2 YYREEE (reference sequence). The germline V and J ends were trimmed by 3 bases and 7 bases, with 17 bases remaining between them. CDR3 in amino acids: CASSSGTGLANSPLHF. CDR3 in DNA: TGTGCCAGCAGCTCCGGAACAGGGTTGGCGAATTCACCCCTCCACTTT. Full variable domain (rest looked up from reference TRBV5-4 and TRBJ1-6): ETGVTQSPTHLIKTRGQQVTLRCSSQSGHNTVSWYQQALGQGPQFIFQYYREEENGRGNFPPRFSGLQFPNYSSELNVNALELDDSALYLCASSSGTGLANSPLHFGNGTRLTVT.

The chain employs TRBV5-1 and TRBJ2-2; D perhaps matches TRBD2 (5 bases). Deletions cut 3 bases from V and 0 bases from J, with 18 bases between. The CDR3 totals 18 residues. Germline CDR1 reads SGHRS; CDR2 reads YFSETQ. Here the CDR3 DNA reads TGCGCCAGCAGCTGGAAGGGATTCGACTACGCGAACACCGGGGAGCTGTTTTTT. Amino acid sequence: CASSWKGFDYANTGELFF.

V is TRBV6-1 and J is TRBJ2-7, with 8 bases fitting TRBD2. Germline CDR1 and CDR2: MNHNS and SASEGT. The CDR3 consists of 16 residues. V was pared by 0 bases and J by 2 bases, with 6 bases of the junction left unmatched. This chain's CDR3 is CASSEAALAGAYEQYF. CDR3 DNA sequence: TGTGCCAGCAGTGAAGCAGCGCTAGCGGGCGCCTACGAGCAGTACTTC.

The chain uses TRBV6-2 or TRBV6-3 and TRBJ1-1, with D unclear. Trimming pared 3 bases from V and 1 base from J, leaving 6 bases between. Looked up from germline, CDR1 is MNHEY and CDR2 is SVGEGT. The CDR3 is made up of 13 amino acids. CDR3 sequence (DNA): TGTGCCAGCAGTTATGGGCCGAACACTGAAGCTTTCTTT. Translation gives CASSYGPNTEAFF.

The chain combines TRBV4-1 with TRBJ2-7; 7 bases fit TRBD2. There are 14 residues in the CDR3. The junction had 6 bases not matched to a gene; V was cut back by 4 bases and J by 3 bases. The V gene's germline CDR1 is MGHRA and CDR2 YSYEKL. Here the CDR3 reads CASSPLGGGYEQYF. The CDR3 DNA sequence: TGCGCCAGCAGCCCCCTGGGGGGGGGCTACGAGCAGTACTTC.

The V and J genes are TRBV18 and TRBJ2-3, with TRBD2 matching 13 bases. Germline CDR1 reads KGHSH; CDR2 reads LQKENI. V was clipped by 1 base and J by 1 base; unmatched bases: 8. The CDR3 loop spans 19 amino acids. The CDR3 DNA reads as TGTGCCAGCTCACCACTCCGACTAGCGGGAGGTCAGGGCACAGATACGCAGTATTTT. Translation gives CASSPLRLAGGQGTDTQYF.

This sequence joins TRBV6-2 or TRBV6-3 and TRBJ2-1; D ambiguous. The CDR3 runs 14 residues. Germline V gene sequence: CDR1 MNHEY, CDR2 SVGEGT. The germline V and J ends were trimmed by 3 bases and 2 bases, with 8 bases remaining between them. The CDR3 DNA reads TGTGCCAGCAGTTATAGTCTAGCCTACAATGAGCAGTTCTTC. Translation gives CASSYSLAYNEQFF.

The J gene is TRBJ2-7, the V gene TRBV10-3; D possibly corresponds to TRBD2 (5 bases). Looked up from germline, CDR1 is ENHRY and CDR2 is SYGVKD. Trimming pared 5 bases from V and 9 bases from J, leaving 17 bases between. This CDR3 spans 13 amino acids. The CDR3, as DNA: TGTGCCATCAGTCCTGGACTTTCCACCCCGCAGTACTTC. This gives the protein CAISPGLSTPQYF.

The rearrangement uses TRBV6-1 and TRBJ2-7; TRBD1 matches at 9 bases. The germline gives CDR1 MNHNS, CDR2 SASEGT. The CDR3 has 16 amino acids. The V gene end was trimmed by 3 bases and the J gene end by 3 bases; junction bases not matched to a gene: 9. CDR3 in amino acids: CASSDYGGTGSYEQYF. The CDR3 region has the DNA TGTGCCAGCAGTGATTACGGGGGGACAGGGAGCTACGAGCAGTACTTC.

The rearrangement joins TRBV19 to TRBJ1-1; D not certain. Looked up from germline, CDR1 is LNHDA and CDR2 is SQIVND (reference sequence). V lost 3 bases to trimming and J lost 0 bases, with 8 bases between them. The CDR3 has 14 amino acids. In DNA, the CDR3 is TGTGCCAGTAGTATGAGGCTAATGAACACTGAAGCTTTCTTT. This sequence encodes CASSMRLMNTEAFF. Full variable domain (outside the CDR3, taken from reference TRBV19 and TRBJ1-1): DGGITQSPKYLFRKEGQNVTLSCEQNLNHDAMYWYRQDPGQGLRLIYYSQIVNDFQKGDIAEGYSVSREKKESFPLTVTSAQKNPTAFYLCASSMRLMNTEAFFGQGTRLTVV.

This chain connects TRBV2 to TRBJ1-2; D is ambiguous. The CDR3 is made up of 14 amino acids. CDR1 and CDR2 (germline): SNHLY, FYNNEI. Trimming left V 4 bases short and J 6 bases short, with 15 bases between. CDR3 nucleotide sequence: TGTGCCAGCAGTGGACCGTTGGCGGCGGATGGCTACACCTTC. This codes for CASSGPLAADGYTF.

The chain links TRBV15 to TRBJ1-5; 8 nucleotides align to TRBD1. The germline gives CDR1 LNHNV, CDR2 YYDKDF (reference sequence). The CDR3 covers 14 residues. Trimming at V came to 9 bases and at J to 6 bases, leaving 10 bases not matched to a gene. CDR3 coding DNA: TGTGCCACTAATCCGGACAGGGCTTTTCAGCCCCAGCATTTT. Residues: CATNPDRAFQPQHF.

This chain joins TRBV6-2 or TRBV6-3 and TRBJ2-3; 7 positions agree with TRBD1. The CDR3 contains 14 residues. From germline, CDR1 is MNHEY and CDR2 SVGEGT. J lost 4 bases, V lost 6 bases, and 7 bases had no gene match. CDR3 amino acids: CASSTWTGPDTQYF. CDR3 coding DNA: TGTGCCAGCAGCACCTGGACAGGCCCAGATACGCAGTATTTT.

This chain connects TRBV2 to TRBJ2-5; 11 nucleotides line up with TRBD2. J was trimmed by 4 bases and V by 1 base; bases with no gene match: 8. This CDR3 has 17 residues. Germline V gene sequence: CDR1 SNHLY, CDR2 FYNNEI. The DNA of the CDR3 is TGTGCCAGCAGTGAAGGGCCTAGCGGGGGGCAACGAGAGACCCAGTACTTC. Translated: CASSEGPSGGQRETQYF.

The chain links TRBV11-2 to TRBJ2-5; possible D gene TRBD1, 5 bases. CDR1 is SGHAT and CDR2 is FQNNGV in the germline V gene. The germline V and J ends were trimmed by 1 base and 1 base, with 10 bases remaining between them. This CDR3 is built from 15 residues. The CDR3 region is CASSLGGLGQETQYF. The CDR3 DNA reads TGTGCCAGCAGCTTAGGGGGCTTGGGCCAAGAGACCCAGTACTTC.

The gene calls are TRBV12-5 and TRBJ1-1; D is ambiguous. CDR3 length equals 12 residues. The germline V gene has CDR1 LGHNT and CDR2 FRNRAP. Trimming shortened V by 1 base and J by 10 bases, and 10 bases separated the two germline ends. CDR3 DNA: TGTGCTAGTGGTTTGGCCCCCTCGGGAGCTTTCTTT. Encoded protein: CASGLAPSGAFF.

The chain joins TRBV7-9 to TRBJ1-3, with D possibly matching TRBD1 (6 bases). CDR1 and CDR2 from the germline V gene are SEHNR and FQNEAQ (reference sequence). V dropped 6 bases and J dropped 2 bases, with 11 bases sitting between them. The CDR3 extends over 14 amino acids. DNA of the CDR3: TGTGCCAGCAGTTCAACAGGGCCTGGAAACACCATATATTTT. As protein: CASSSTGPGNTIYF.

About this clone: Other DNA variants within this sample encode the same CDR3. This chain links TRBV18 with TRBJ2-7; 9 bases line up with TRBD2. This CDR3 contains 14 residues. Germline V gene data show CDR1 as KGHSH and CDR2 as LQKENI. The V segment lost 4 bases and the J segment 2 bases; nucleotides outside the gene matches: 3. The CDR3 protein is CASSRTSATYEQYF. CDR3 DNA sequence: TGTGCCAGCTCACGGACTAGCGCAACCTACGAGCAGTACTTC.

This clone was seen a single time. This chain joins TRBV28 and TRBJ1-1; no clear D gene. Germline lookup yields CDR1 MDHEN and CDR2 SYDVKM. The CDR3 totals 11 residues. V was trimmed by 2 bases and J by 10 bases, leaving 8 bases between them. CDR3 bases: TGTGCCAGCAGTTTACCTTCGGGAGCTTTCTTT. It yields the protein CASSLPSGAFF.

The V call is TRBV15, the J call TRBJ2-1; no firm D call. Germline V gives CDR1 LNHNV, CDR2 YYDKDF (reference sequence). This CDR3 is built from 12 residues. V lost 1 base, J lost 5 bases, and 3 bases lay in between. The CDR3, as DNA: TGTGCCACCAGCAGAGCCGACAATGAGCAGTTCTTC. As protein: CATSRADNEQFF.

J is TRBJ2-1 and V is TRBV19; 10 nucleotides line up with TRBD2. J lost 0 bases, V lost 1 base, and 3 bases had no gene match. Germline lookup yields CDR1 LNHDA and CDR2 SQIVND (reference sequence). The CDR3 sequence is 17 residues long. The CDR3 reads CASSIVLAGASYNEQFF. CDR3 bases: TGTGCCAGTAGTATAGTGCTAGCGGGGGCCTCCTACAATGAGCAGTTCTTC.

The rearrangement uses TRBV11-3 and TRBJ2-5; 10 bases are shared with TRBD2. The CDR3 has 18 amino acids. In germline, CDR1 is SGHNT, CDR2 YENEEA. V shed 5 bases and J 1 base; nucleotides not matched to a gene: 13. The CDR3 region is CASSPRTSGRSLQETQYF. The CDR3 DNA sequence: TGTGCCAGCAGCCCAAGGACTAGCGGAAGGAGTCTCCAAGAGACCCAGTACTTC.

The chain links TRBV5-6 to TRBJ1-5, with 8 bases matching TRBD1. The germline gives CDR1 SGHDT, CDR2 YYEEEE. J gave up 5 bases and V 2 bases, and 6 bases lay outside the gene matches. The CDR3 sequence is 15 residues long. CDR3: CASSFRGLRDQPQHF. The CDR3 DNA follows: TGTGCCAGCAGCTTCAGGGGGCTAAGAGATCAGCCCCAGCATTTT.